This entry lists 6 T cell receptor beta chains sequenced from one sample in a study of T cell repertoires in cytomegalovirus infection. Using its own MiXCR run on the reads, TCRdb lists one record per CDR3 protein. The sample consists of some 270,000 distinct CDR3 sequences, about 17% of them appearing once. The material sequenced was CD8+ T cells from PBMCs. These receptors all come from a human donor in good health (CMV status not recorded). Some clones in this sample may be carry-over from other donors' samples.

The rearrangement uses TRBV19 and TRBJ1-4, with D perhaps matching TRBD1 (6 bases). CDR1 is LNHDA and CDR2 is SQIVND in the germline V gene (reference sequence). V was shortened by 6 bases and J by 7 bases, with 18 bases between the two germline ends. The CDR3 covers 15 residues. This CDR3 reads CASRRDGLQGEKLFF. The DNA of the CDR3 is TGTGCCAGTAGGCGGGACGGCCTACAGGGTGAAAAACTGTTTTTT.

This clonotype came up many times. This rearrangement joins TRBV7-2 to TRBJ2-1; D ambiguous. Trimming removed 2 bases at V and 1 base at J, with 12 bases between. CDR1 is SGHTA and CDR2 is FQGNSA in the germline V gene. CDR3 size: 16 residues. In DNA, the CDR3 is TGTGCCAGCAGCTTAAGTCCGACGGTGTCCTACAATGAGCAGTTCTTC. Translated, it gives CASSLSPTVSYNEQFF.

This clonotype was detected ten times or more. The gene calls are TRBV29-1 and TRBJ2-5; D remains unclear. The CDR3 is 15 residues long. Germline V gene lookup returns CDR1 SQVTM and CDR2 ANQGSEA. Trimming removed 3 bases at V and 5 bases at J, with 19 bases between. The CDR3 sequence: CSVEAPRGTWETQYF. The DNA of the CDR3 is TGCAGCGTTGAGGCCCCCCGTGGTACCTGGGAGACCCAGTACTTC.

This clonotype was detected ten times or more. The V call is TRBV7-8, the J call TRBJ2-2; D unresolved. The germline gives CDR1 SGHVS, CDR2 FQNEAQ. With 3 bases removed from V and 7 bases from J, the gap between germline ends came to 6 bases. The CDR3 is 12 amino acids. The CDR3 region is CASSFRVGELFF. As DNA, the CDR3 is TGTGCCAGCAGCTTTCGGGTCGGGGAGCTGTTTTTT.

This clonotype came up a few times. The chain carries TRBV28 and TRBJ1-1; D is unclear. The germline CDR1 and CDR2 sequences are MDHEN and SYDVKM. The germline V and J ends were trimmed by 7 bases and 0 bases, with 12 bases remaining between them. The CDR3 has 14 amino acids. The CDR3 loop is CASKTGLLNTEAFF. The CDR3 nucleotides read TGTGCCAGCAAAACGGGTCTATTGAACACTGAAGCTTTCTTT.

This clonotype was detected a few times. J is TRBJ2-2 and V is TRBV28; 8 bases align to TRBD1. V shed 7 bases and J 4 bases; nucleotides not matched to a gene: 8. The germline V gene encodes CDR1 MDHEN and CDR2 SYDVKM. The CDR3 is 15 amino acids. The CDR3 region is CASTYGTGGTGELFF. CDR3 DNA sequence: TGTGCCAGCACCTATGGGACAGGTGGCACCGGGGAGCTGTTTTTT.